This is a list of T cell receptor beta chains from one sample in a study of cytotoxic CD8 clonotypes in ibrutinib-treated CLL. The table came from immunoSEQ multiplex PCR; TCRdb's copy has only in-frame clones and leaves some out. This sample has over 150,000 clones; 55% to 85% occur once, and the top ten carry roughly 12%. The specimen comprised PBMCs, sampled after 24 months of ibrutinib treatment. The receptors here all came from a human donor with chronic lymphocytic leukemia. Each CDR3 is given with its conserved first and last residue. The D gene is left open where the match is weak. The listing skips clone size in some rows; elsewhere it reads once, few, many or a size class.

J,size,V,D,CDR3,DNA
TRBJ1-5,.,TRBV7-2,.,CASSFRGVGNQPQHF,TGTGCCAGCAGCTTCAGGGGAGTTGGCAATCAGCCCCAGCATTTT
TRBJ1-3,.,TRBV4-1,TRBD1,CASSQQDRGLSGNTIYF,TGCGCCAGCAGCCAGCAAGACAGGGGGCTCTCTGGAAACACCATATATTTT
TRBJ1-1,.,TRBV6-1,.,CASTVGRVLRTEAFF,TGTGCCAGCACCGTGGGAAGAGTGCTGCGCACTGAAGCTTTCTTT
TRBJ2-3,.,TRBV14,.,CASSRWADTQYF,TGTGCCAGCAGCCGGTGGGCAGATACGCAGTATTTT
TRBJ2-1,.,TRBV11-1,.,CASSLGDSYNEQFF,TGTGCCAGCAGCTTAGGCGACAGCTACAATGAGCAGTTCTTC
TRBJ2-1,.,TRBV21-1,.,CASSKVWGLACNEQFF,TGTGCCAGCAGCAAAGTATGGGGGTTAGCGTGCAATGAGCAGTTCTTC
TRBJ2-1,.,TRBV7-9,.,CASCAGLASSYNEQFF,TGTGCCAGCTGCGCGGGTCTGGCTAGCTCCTACAATGAGCAGTTCTTC
TRBJ2-7,.,TRBV18,.,CASSPRDTYEQYF,TGTGCCAGCTCACCCCGGGACACGTACGAGCAGTACTTC
TRBJ2-3,few,TRBV28,.,CASSLRAGHQDTQYF,TGTGCCAGCAGCCTAAGGGCAGGGCATCAAGATACGCAGTATTTT
TRBJ1-4,.,TRBV2,.,CASSEARRGNEKLFF,TGTGCCAGCAGTGAAGCGCGCAGGGGTAATGAAAAACTGTTTTTT
TRBJ2-7,.,TRBV30,.,CAWSARAQDEQYF,TGTGCCTGGAGTGCCCGGGCCCAGGACGAGCAGTACTTC
TRBJ1-2,.,TRBV5-4,.,CASSLDARSNYGYTF,TGTGCCAGCAGCTTGGATGCCAGATCTAACTATGGCTACACCTTC
TRBJ1-2,few,TRBV6-5,.,CASSYRTGGYTF,TGTGCCAGCAGTTACCGAACGGGTGGCTACACCTTC
TRBJ1-1,.,TRBV30,.,CAWMPGRWNTEAFF,TGTGCCTGGATGCCGGGACGTTGGAACACTGAAGCTTTCTTT
TRBJ2-7,.,TRBV20-1,.,CSARELIEQYF,TGCAGTGCTAGAGAACTTATAGAGCAGTACTTC
TRBJ1-2,.,TRBV9,.,CASSVGGDYGYTF,TGTGCCAGCAGCGTAGGAGGGGACTATGGCTACACCTTC
TRBJ2-1,.,TRBV5-1,TRBD2,CASSLAGTSKLNEQFF,TGCGCCAGCAGCTTGGCCGGGACTAGCAAATTGAATGAGCAGTTCTTC
TRBJ2-2,.,TRBV7-7,.,CASSLEGGFSNTGELFF,TGTGCCAGCAGCTTAGAAGGGGGATTCTCTAACACCGGGGAGCTGTTTTTT
TRBJ2-3,.,TRBV5-1,.,CASSLGSWGADTQYF,TGCGCCAGCAGCTTGGGGTCGTGGGGCGCAGATACGCAGTATTTT
TRBJ2-5,.,TRBV11-1,TRBD2,CASSLGSVAGEYQETQYF,TGTGCCAGCAGCTTAGGTTCAGTCGCGGGAGAGTACCAAGAGACCCAGTACTTC
TRBJ2-1,.,TRBV6-1,TRBD2,CASRQHSGREQFF,TGTGCCAGCAGACAACATAGCGGGAGGGAACAGTTCTTC
TRBJ2-1,.,TRBV7-6,.,CASTRGGTASSYNEQFF,TGTGCCAGCACCCGAGGGGGAACCGCTAGCTCCTACAATGAGCAGTTCTTC
TRBJ2-3,.,TRBV28,.,CASSLDRVRDTQYF,TGTGCCAGCAGCCTCGACAGAGTACGCGATACGCAGTATTTT
TRBJ2-7,once,TRBV6-5,TRBD1,CASSPGTASYEQYF,TGTGCCAGCAGTCCCGGGACAGCCTCCTACGAGCAGTACTTC
TRBJ1-1,.,TRBV11-1,.,CASSLGVGTEAFF,TGTGCCAGCAGCTTGGGAGTGGGAACTGAAGCTTTCTTT
TRBJ2-7,.,TRBV5-1,TRBD2,CASLPGTSGGTYEQYF,TGCGCCAGCCTCCCCGGGACTAGCGGGGGGACCTACGAGCAGTACTTC
TRBJ2-5,.,TRBV27,.,CASSLSWQLQETQYF,TGTGCCAGCAGTTTATCCTGGCAGCTACAAGAGACCCAGTACTTC
TRBJ1-5,few,TRBV18,.,CASSSIPPTGEGSNQPQHF,TGTGCCAGCTCATCGATCCCGCCCACCGGGGAGGGTAGCAATCAGCCCCAGCATTTT
TRBJ2-5,.,TRBV27,TRBD2,CASSRVRTSVVGVETQYF,TGTGCCAGCAGTCGTGTTAGGACTAGCGTCGTAGGGGTTGAGACCCAGTACTTC
TRBJ2-3,.,TRBV5-6,TRBD1,CAGPDRAGTDTQYF,TGTGCCGGCCCGGACAGGGCGGGCACAGATACGCAGTATTTT
TRBJ2-6,.,TRBV27,.,CASSPPSGRAGANVLTF,TGTGCCAGCAGTCCCCCGTCCGGCAGGGCTGGGGCCAACGTCCTGACTTTC
TRBJ2-5,.,TRBV7-3,.,CASSLRRDQETQYF,TGTGCCAGCAGCTTACGCAGGGACCAAGAGACCCAGTACTTC
TRBJ2-3,.,TRBV27,.,CASSSLSTDTQYF,TGTGCCAGCAGTTCGTTGAGCACAGATACGCAGTATTTT
TRBJ1-1,once,TRBV27,.,CASSASGVPEAFF,TGTGCCAGCAGTGCCTCAGGGGTCCCTGAAGCTTTCTTT
TRBJ1-2,few,TRBV6-5,.,CASSYSITGNYGYTF,TGTGCCAGCAGTTACTCGATTACAGGGAACTATGGCTACACCTTC
TRBJ1-1,.,TRBV4-2,.,CASSLRATNTEAFF,TGTGCCAGCAGCCTACGGGCGACGAACACTGAAGCTTTCTTT
TRBJ2-4,.,TRBV5-6,.,CASSLAWGPGGIQYF,TGTGCCAGCAGCTTGGCCTGGGGTCCCGGGGGCATTCAGTACTTC